The 9 T cell receptor beta chains given below trace back to one sample, sequenced in a study of blood T cell repertoires in COVID-19. The data were produced by immunoSEQ multiplex PCR, yet TCRdb's version contains in-frame clones alone and is incomplete. Of about 260,000 clones listed, approximately 90% are singletons. Material: peripheral blood. These TCRs come from a man aged 18 to 29 with active or convalescent COVID-19.

The chain links TRBV11-2 to TRBJ2-7, with 11 bases that match TRBD2. CDR1 and CDR2 (germline): SGHAT, FQNNGV. The CDR3 has 18 residues. V shed 1 base and J 2 bases; nucleotides not matched to a gene: 10. CDR3 in amino acids: CASSLVQNLAGGPYEQYF. CDR3 coding DNA: TGTGCCAGCAGCTTAGTCCAAAATCTAGCGGGAGGTCCCTACGAGCAGTACTTC.

This rearrangement joins TRBV24-1 to TRBJ2-1; possibly TRBD2 for D (6 bases). Germline V gene sequence: CDR1 KGHDR, CDR2 SFDVKD. Trimming shortened V by 5 bases and J by 7 bases, and 8 bases separated the two germline ends. The length of the CDR3 is 12 residues. The CDR3 loop is CATSGRGNEQFF. CDR3 coding DNA: TGTGCCACCAGTGGGAGGGGAAATGAGCAGTTCTTC.

CDR3 region: CASSREPRETQYF. DNA for the CDR3: TGTGCCAGCAGCCGGGAGCCCAGGGAGACCCAGTACTTC. V gene TRBV5-5 combines with J gene TRBJ2-5; D is possibly TRBD2 (6 bases). CDR3 length: 13 residues. Germline lookup yields CDR1 SGHKS and CDR2 YYEKEE (reference sequence). Deletions cut 4 bases from V and 5 bases from J, with 12 bases between.

J is TRBJ2-7 and V is TRBV9, with TRBD1 as a possible D gene (6 bases). This CDR3 comprises 14 residues. CDR1 is SGDLS and CDR2 is YYNGEE in the germline V gene. Trimming cost V 2 bases and J 2 bases, with 11 bases left between them. CDR3 loop: CASSVTRDTYEQYF. The CDR3 coding sequence is TGTGCCAGCAGCGTCACCCGGGACACCTACGAGCAGTACTTC.

This clone occurred once. The chain has TRBV30 and TRBJ2-7, with D unresolved. The CDR3 loop spans 14 amino acids. Germline-derived CDR1 and CDR2 are GTSNPN and SVGIG (reference sequence). Trimming cost V 2 bases and J 0 bases, with 11 bases left between them. Written as DNA, the CDR3 is TGTGCCTGGAGTAACCAATTGAGCTCCTACGAGCAGTACTTC. It codes for CAWSNQLSSYEQYF.

The chain has TRBV19 and TRBJ1-5; 7 bases are shared with TRBD1. The CDR3 length is 16 residues. The germline V gene has CDR1 LNHDA and CDR2 SQIVND (reference sequence). Trimming removed 5 bases from V and 0 bases from J; junction bases left unmatched: 7. Here the CDR3 DNA reads TGTGCCAGTAGTCAAACAGGGGTAGGTAGCAATCAGCCCCAGCATTTT. Its protein product is CASSQTGVGSNQPQHF. Full variable domain (missing parts from reference TRBV19 and TRBJ1-5): DGGITQSPKYLFRKEGQNVTLSCEQNLNHDAMYWYRQDPGQGLRLIYYSQIVNDFQKGDIAEGYSVSREKKESFPLTVTSAQKNPTAFYLCASSQTGVGSNQPQHFGDGTRLSIL.

CDR3: CATSDSAVSPLHF. CDR3 DNA: TGTGCCACCAGTGATTCTGCGGTATCACCCCTCCACTTT. V usage is TRBV24-1 and J usage is TRBJ1-6; D is uncertain. The CDR3 totals 13 residues. Germline V gene data show CDR1 as KGHDR and CDR2 as SFDVKD. Trimming took off 2 bases at V and 10 bases at J, with 8 bases between the two ends.

The chain links TRBV11-2 to TRBJ2-5; D might be TRBD1 (5 bases). CDR3 length equals 14 residues. V was clipped by 1 base and J by 0 bases, with 6 bases between them. Germline lookup yields CDR1 SGHAT and CDR2 FQNNGV. This CDR3 reads CASSLGQYQETQYF. CDR3 DNA sequence: TGTGCCAGCAGCTTAGGACAGTACCAAGAGACCCAGTACTTC.

The gene calls are TRBV4-3 and TRBJ1-5, with 7 bases that match TRBD1. This CDR3 is built from 16 residues. Germline CDR1 LGHNA, CDR2 YSLEER. V lost 4 bases, J lost 2 bases, and 8 bases stayed unmatched. CDR3 sequence: CASSRDDRDGNQPQHF. CDR3 DNA sequence: TGCGCCAGCAGCCGAGACGACAGGGATGGCAATCAGCCCCAGCATTTT.